Each of the 31 T cell receptor beta chains below was sequenced from the same sample in a study of CD4 T cells in relation to SARS-CoV-2 and coronaviruses. These TCRs' antigens remain unknown. Method: immunoSEQ multiplex PCR; TCRdb's copy keeps in-frame clones and lacks some. Of 15,000 to 20,000 clones listed, nearly 75% are singletons. CD4+ T cells from unexposed donors were obtained before the COVID-19 pandemic (2011-2018). CD4+ T cells were isolated from the cells after more than 8 days of culture. Sample: CD4+ T cells from PBMCs, cultured in vitro. These receptors were taken from a human donor in good health.

The V and J genes are TRBV19 and TRBJ2-3; D uncertain. The V end lost 3 bases, the J end lost 0 bases, and 13 bases lay between the germline ends. The germline CDR1 and CDR2 sequences are LNHDA and SQIVND (reference sequence). CDR3 length: 16 residues. CDR3 DNA sequence: TGTGCCAGTAGTATGTCCCGCGGAATTAGCACAGATACGCAGTATTTT. Translating gives CASSMSRGISTDTQYF.

The chain uses TRBV6-1 and TRBJ2-6; D is possibly TRBD2 (5 bases). Germline V gives CDR1 MNHNS, CDR2 SASEGT. V lost 2 bases, J lost 2 bases, and 7 bases lay in between. The CDR3 sequence is 15 residues long. The CDR3 protein is CASSESGAGANVLTF. The CDR3 nucleotides read TGTGCCAGCAGTGAATCCGGGGCTGGGGCCAACGTCCTGACTTTC.

The rearrangement links TRBV28 to TRBJ1-4; perhaps TRBD1 as D (5 bases). The germline CDR1 and CDR2 sequences are MDHEN and SYDVKM. Trimming took 6 bases from V and 3 from J, leaving 11 bases between them. The CDR3 extends over 14 amino acids. The CDR3 sequence: CASSLDRPNEKLFF. CDR3 in DNA: TGTGCCAGCAGCCTTGACAGACCTAATGAAAAACTGTTTTTT.

V usage is TRBV5-1 and J usage is TRBJ2-3; tentatively, D is TRBD1 (5 bases). CDR1 SGHRS and CDR2 YFSETQ come from the germline V gene. Trimming removed 1 base from V and 0 bases from J, with 6 bases in between. There are 14 residues in the CDR3. The CDR3 sequence: CASSLPGSTDTQYF. CDR3 DNA sequence: TGCGCCAGCAGCTTGCCAGGGAGCACAGATACGCAGTATTTT.

This chain connects TRBV18 to TRBJ2-1; no definite D call. The CDR3 has 14 amino acids. Trimming left V 2 bases short and J 5 bases short, with 10 bases between. Germline V gene data show CDR1 as KGHSH and CDR2 as LQKENI. This CDR3 reads CASSPELQNNEQFF. The CDR3 DNA reads as TGTGCCAGCTCACCAGAATTACAGAACAATGAGCAGTTCTTC.

V gene TRBV7-9 combines with J gene TRBJ2-3; TRBD2 matches 9 bases. V was clipped by 7 bases and J by 4 bases; unmatched bases: 12. The CDR3 length is 16 residues. The germline V gene encodes CDR1 SEHNR and CDR2 FQNEAQ (reference sequence). CDR3 DNA sequence: TGTGCCAGCACCCTTCCTCGCGGGGGGGGAGCAGATACGCAGTATTTT. This gives the protein CASTLPRGGGADTQYF.

The V gene is TRBV5-8, the J gene TRBJ1-2, with D unclear. This CDR3 spans 13 amino acids. From germline, CDR1 is SGHTS and CDR2 YDEGEE. The V end was cut by 5 bases, the J end by 4 bases, with 12 bases between. The CDR3 bases are TGTGCCAGCAGTAACCAGAAGACCTATGGCTACACCTTC. This translates into CASSNQKTYGYTF. Filled out from reference TRBV5-8 and TRBJ1-2, the complete variable domain reads EAGVTQSPTHLIKTRGQQATLRCSPISGHTSVYWYQQALGLGLQFLLWYDEGEERNRGNFPPRFSGRQFPNYSSELNVNALELEDSALYLCASSNQKTYGYTFGSGTRLTVV.

The chain joins TRBV6-5 to TRBJ1-1, with D uncertain. The CDR3 runs to 13 residues. From germline, CDR1 is MNHEY and CDR2 SVGAGI. The ends were cut back, 7 bases at V and 1 base at J, with 10 bases in the middle. The chain's CDR3 is CASTTGRNTEAFF. The CDR3 DNA follows: TGTGCCAGCACTACCGGGAGGAACACTGAAGCTTTCTTT.

This chain links TRBV5-5 with TRBJ2-1; 10 bases agree with TRBD1. The J segment lost 11 bases and the V segment lost 4 bases, leaving 12 bases of the junction unmatched. There are 15 residues in the CDR3. Germline values: CDR1 SGHKS, CDR2 YYEKEE (reference sequence). The CDR3 sequence is CASSGTGTGDGKQFF. The CDR3, as DNA: TGTGCCAGCAGCGGCACCGGGACAGGGGATGGGAAGCAGTTCTTC.

This chain joins TRBV10-3 and TRBJ2-7; 9 bases agree with TRBD2. Trimming cost V 10 bases and J 0 bases; bases outside gene matches: 7. The CDR3 covers 14 residues. Germline CDR1 reads ENHRY; CDR2 reads SYGVKD. The CDR3 here is CATKDSGSSYEQYF. CDR3 DNA sequence: TGTGCCACCAAAGATAGCGGGAGCTCCTACGAGCAGTACTTC.

This chain uses TRBV27 with TRBJ2-5; perhaps D is TRBD1 or TRBD2 (5 bases each). Deletions cut 3 bases from V and 3 bases from J, with 20 bases between. From germline, CDR1 is MNHEY and CDR2 SMNVEV (reference sequence). This CDR3 contains 17 residues. The CDR3 DNA sequence: TGTGCCAGCAGTTTTGATCCTCCGGGACCGCTAAAAGAGACCCAGTACTTC. Translation: CASSFDPPGPLKETQYF.

In nucleotides, the CDR3 is TGTGCCAGCAGCCATACAGAGGAGGGAAAGTCTGAAGCTTTCTTT. As protein: CASSHTEEGKSEAFF. The chain combines TRBV6-4 with TRBJ1-1; D remains unclear. V shed 6 bases and J shed 6 bases, with 20 bases lying between them. The CDR3 extends over 15 amino acids. From germline, CDR1 is MRHNA and CDR2 SNTAGT.

This rearrangement joins TRBV3-1 (or the pseudogene TRBV3-2) to TRBJ2-7; 14 bases match TRBD2. The ends lost 4 bases at V and 6 bases at J; junction bases unmatched: 8. This CDR3 region has 16 residues. The germline V gene encodes CDR1 LGHDT and CDR2 YNNKEL (reference sequence). Written as DNA, the CDR3 is TGTGCCAGCAGCCGCCTAGGGACTAGCGGGAGAGGCGAGCAGTACTTC. It specifies CASSRLGTSGRGEQYF.

In this sample, this clone turned up a few times. The chain uses TRBV10-3 and TRBJ2-2; 15 positions agree with TRBD2. Per germline, CDR1 ENHRY and CDR2 SYGVKD. The CDR3 contains 17 residues. V trimming: 6 bases; J trimming: 7 bases; junction bases outside the gene matches: 9. CDR3 protein: CAISPGLAGGTGGELFF. The CDR3 bases are TGTGCCATCAGCCCGGGACTAGCGGGAGGAACGGGCGGGGAGCTGTTTTTT.

The chain carries TRBV28 and TRBJ2-4; D tentatively fits TRBD1 or TRBD2 (5 bases each). The V gene's germline CDR1 is MDHEN and CDR2 SYDVKM. Deletions cut 8 bases from V and 0 bases from J, with 14 bases between. The CDR3 sequence is 15 residues long. CDR3 protein: CASGGVGIAKNIQYF. In DNA form, the CDR3 reads TGTGCCAGCGGGGGTGTGGGAATAGCCAAAAACATTCAGTACTTC.

This chain uses TRBV3-1 (or the pseudogene TRBV3-2) with TRBJ2-3, with D uncertain. The germline V gene has CDR1 LGHDT and CDR2 YNNKEL (reference sequence). The CDR3 contains 14 residues. Trimming removed 4 bases at V and 0 bases at J, with 8 bases between. This CDR3 is CASSPWSSTDTQYF. For the CDR3, the DNA is TGTGCCAGCAGCCCTTGGTCGAGCACAGATACGCAGTATTTT.

This sequence joins TRBV7-3 and TRBJ1-2; tentatively, D is TRBD1 (6 bases). The CDR3 loop spans 16 amino acids. Looked up from germline, CDR1 is SGHTA and CDR2 is FQGTGA. Trimming shortened V by 2 bases and J by 8 bases, and 21 bases separated the two germline ends. CDR3 protein: CASSLGGQTAPGGYTF. The CDR3, as DNA: TGTGCCAGCAGCTTAGGCGGACAGACAGCTCCGGGGGGCTACACCTTC.

This clone was seen a handful of times. This CDR3 reads CASSFSGNTGELFF. CDR3 bases: TGTGCCAGCAGCTTCTCAGGGAACACCGGGGAGCTGTTTTTT. The chain joins TRBV11-3 to TRBJ2-2; D unclear. Germline V gene lookup returns CDR1 SGHNT and CDR2 YENEEA. The CDR3 is made up of 14 amino acids. V shed 3 bases and J shed 1 base, with 6 bases lying between them.

The gene calls are TRBV14 and TRBJ1-1; 9 bases map to TRBD1. Unmatched junction bases numbered 17, after V lost 4 bases and J lost 5 bases. Per the germline V gene, CDR1 is SGHDN and CDR2 is FVKESK. The CDR3 has 18 residues. DNA of the CDR3: TGTGCCAGCAGCCCTTTCACAGGGGGCCTTGGGGCGATTACTGAAGCTTTCTTT. Encoded protein: CASSPFTGGLGAITEAFF.

This chain connects TRBV18 to TRBJ2-1, with D possibly matching TRBD2 (6 bases). Germline loops: CDR1 KGHSH, CDR2 LQKENI. Trimming shortened V by 5 bases and J by 5 bases, and 13 bases separated the two germline ends. The CDR3 runs 14 residues. The CDR3 reads CASSTGTVNNEQFF. DNA of the CDR3: TGTGCCAGCTCAACCGGGACTGTGAACAATGAGCAGTTCTTC.

V and J are TRBV18 and TRBJ2-6; 8 positions agree with TRBD2. The CDR3 is 17 amino acids. Germline trimming cut 5 bases from V and 4 bases from J; bases unmatched to any gene: 10. Germline V gives CDR1 KGHSH, CDR2 LQKENI. In nucleotides, the CDR3 is TGTGCCAGCTCAGCGGGACTAGTCGTCTCCGGGGCCAACGTCCTGACTTTC. Its protein product is CASSAGLVVSGANVLTF.

CDR3 amino acids: CEGGSTYEQYF. For the CDR3, the DNA is TGTGAAGGCGGTTCTACCTACGAGCAGTACTTC. The chain carries TRBV21-1 and TRBJ2-7; the D call of TRBD2 is as the table states it, not checked on the DNA. TRBV21-1 represents a pseudogene. The CDR3 spans 11 residues.

Here the CDR3 reads CASSQERLAGEETQYF. CDR3 DNA sequence: TGTGCCAGCAGCCAAGAGAGACTAGCGGGAGAAGAGACCCAGTACTTC. The gene calls are TRBV3-1 (or the pseudogene TRBV3-2) and TRBJ2-5, with 12 bases identical to TRBD2. With 0 bases clipped from V and 3 bases from J, the junction kept 2 bases outside the gene matches. The V gene's germline CDR1 is LGHDT and CDR2 YNNKEL (reference sequence). This CDR3 is 16 amino acids long.

The chain joins TRBV19 to TRBJ1-5, with TRBD1 matching over 7 bases. Trimming cost V 4 bases and J 4 bases; bases outside gene matches: 7. The CDR3 contains 15 residues. Germline CDR1 LNHDA, CDR2 SQIVND (reference sequence). The CDR3 reads CASSTGQAWNQPQHF. The CDR3 DNA follows: TGTGCCAGTAGTACCGGACAGGCTTGGAATCAGCCCCAGCATTTT.

The chain recombines TRBV6-4 with TRBJ2-7; 12 bases map to TRBD2. The CDR3 is made up of 16 amino acids. After removal of 5 bases from V and 4 bases from J, the junction contained 9 bases not matched to a gene. Germline V gene lookup returns CDR1 MRHNA and CDR2 SNTAGT. CDR3 residues: CASSFSSGRASYEQYF. The CDR3, as DNA: TGTGCCAGCAGTTTTTCTAGCGGGAGGGCCTCGTACGAGCAGTACTTC.

The V gene is TRBV9, the J gene TRBJ2-5, with TRBD2 matching 8 bases. Germline CDR1 and CDR2: SGDLS and YYNGEE. CDR3 length equals 16 residues. The V segment lost 7 bases and the J segment 5 bases; nucleotides outside the gene matches: 16. The CDR3 region has the DNA TGTGCCAGCGGTCCCGGACCCAGCGGGAGTGTCGAGACCCAGTACTTC. It encodes CASGPGPSGSVETQYF.

The table lists this clone with a count of one. V is TRBV28 and J is TRBJ1-2; the match to TRBD1 covers 7 bases. V shed 5 bases, J shed 3 bases, and the junction held 24 bases outside the gene matches. The CDR3 loop spans 20 amino acids. Germline V CDR1 and CDR2: MDHEN, SYDVKM. The CDR3 coding sequence is TGTGCCAGCAGTCCTAGACGAAGGGGGCGGGTCTTGGGACAACACTATGGCTACACCTTC. Its translation: CASSPRRRGRVLGQHYGYTF.

The V and J genes are TRBV3-1 (or the pseudogene TRBV3-2) and TRBJ1-4; D unresolved. CDR3 length equals 15 residues. In germline, CDR1 is LGHDT, CDR2 YNNKEL (reference sequence). Trimming removed 1 base from V and 5 bases from J, with 11 bases in between. The CDR3 bases are TGTGCCAGCAGCCAAGTGTCTGTCTGGAATGAAAAACTGTTTTTT. Amino acids: CASSQVSVWNEKLFF.

The chain is built from TRBV14 and TRBJ2-7; D is uncertain. Trimming removed 4 bases from V and 2 bases from J, with 15 bases in between. The length of the CDR3 is 15 residues. CDR1 is SGHDN and CDR2 is FVKESK in the germline V gene. CDR3 bases: TGTGCCAGCAGCCCCCCCGACCGGCGAGCCTACGAGCAGTACTTC. It translates to CASSPPDRRAYEQYF.

To note about this clone: The sample holds other DNA sequences that translate to the same CDR3. V usage is TRBV6-5 and J usage is TRBJ2-7; TRBD1 matches 9 bases. Germline V gives CDR1 MNHEY, CDR2 SVGAGI. The CDR3 has 13 residues. Germline trimming cut 6 bases from V and 2 bases from J; bases unmatched to any gene: 2. The CDR3 region is CASSRDRAYEQYF. The CDR3 DNA is TGTGCCAGCAGCCGGGACAGGGCCTACGAGCAGTACTTC.

The CDR3 sequence: CATSDSRDSNTGELFF. DNA of the CDR3: TGTGCCACCAGTGATTCCCGGGACAGCAACACCGGGGAGCTGTTTTTT. The chain is built from TRBV24-1 and TRBJ2-2; 7 nucleotides agree with TRBD1. The CDR3 is 16 residues long. Germline V gene data show CDR1 as KGHDR and CDR2 as SFDVKD. V shed 2 bases and J 2 bases; nucleotides not matched to a gene: 4.